This entry describes one TCR beta chain. Its matching antigen is unknown. The data originate from a study of PD-L1 blockade in urothelial cancer. Study information: Blood was evaluated 3 weeks (second dose) and 6 weeks after therapy began. Study-level results: Pretreatment blood TCR clonality under the median forecast improved survival.

Sequencing was performed with immunoSEQ multiplex PCR; in TCRdb, only in-frame clones are kept and a portion is missing. In the table there are around 45,000 clones, around 88% of which are singletons. V was pared by 1 base and J by 8 bases, with 13 bases of the junction left unmatched. There are 16 residues in the CDR3. Germline V lookup: CDR1 SGHTA, CDR2 FQGNSA. Sample: PBMCs, taken around atezolizumab (anti-PD-L1) treatment. This receptor was identified in a man aged 80 or over with urothelial cancer. The V gene is TRBV7-2, the J gene TRBJ1-2; 7 bases align to TRBD1. CDR3 in DNA: TGTGCCAGCAGCTTAGTCAGGACATGGACAGGTCGGGGCTACACCTTC. Its protein product is CASSLVRTWTGRGYTF.